This is a list of T cell receptor beta chains from one sample in a study of metastatic and nonmetastatic thyroid tumors. TCRdb re-analyzed the PCR reads through MiXCR. The sample yields roughly 36,000 clones, about 24% seen once. Sequenced sample: blood. The receptors stem from a female donor with papillary thyroid cancer or a benign thyroid nodule (not recorded which). Some clones in this sample may be carry-over from other donors' samples. Both conserved end residues are part of each CDR3. A D gene is named only where the DNA matches it firmly. Part of the rows lack a size; the others show once, few, many or a class for expanded clones.

len	d_gene	v_gene	abundance	j_gene	CDR3aa	CDR3nt
17	TRBD2	TRBV18	many	TRBJ2-1	CASSRLAGGPSVGEQFF	TGTGCCAGCTCCCGACTAGCGGGAGGGCCGAGTGTGGGAGAGCAGTTCTTC
17	TRBD2	TRBV20-1	many	TRBJ2-7	CSAPNWGTSGRRGEQYF	TGCAGTGCCCCAAACTGGGGGACTAGCGGGAGAAGGGGCGAGCAGTACTTC
16	TRBD1	TRBV6-1	medium-sized	TRBJ1-2	CASVKEQGVINYGYTF	TGTGCCAGCGTAAAAGAGCAGGGGGTTATTAACTATGGCTACACCTTC
16	TRBD2	TRBV19	once	TRBJ2-1	CASKSISGSKNNEQFF	TGTGCCAGTAAGTCGATTAGCGGGAGTAAGAACAATGAGCAGTTCTTC
13	NA	TRBV5-1	NA	TRBJ1-6	CASSSKQNSPLHF	TGCGCCAGCAGCAGTAAACAGAATTCACCCCTCCACTTT
14	NA	TRBV6-2/TRBV6-3	few	TRBJ2-3	CASSAEGAGDTQYF	TGTGCCAGCAGCGCGGAGGGAGCAGGCGATACGCAGTATTTT
13	TRBD1	TRBV7-2	many	TRBJ1-2	CASSNHRGYGYTF	TGTGCCAGCAGCAACCACAGGGGCTATGGCTACACCTTC
14	NA	TRBV19	many	TRBJ1-5	CASWSQGHHQPQHF	TGTGCCAGTTGGTCACAGGGCCATCATCAGCCCCAGCATTTT
14	NA	TRBV6-1	NA	TRBJ1-2	CAYGSPYPNYGYTF	TGTGCCTACGGTAGTCCCTACCCCAACTATGGCTACACCTTC
15	TRBD1	TRBV25-1	medium-sized	TRBJ1-6	CASSPGQGLGSPLHF	TGTGCCAGCAGTCCGGGACAGGGTCTCGGTTCACCCCTCCACTTT
13	NA	TRBV20-1	many	TRBJ1-5	CSASGVNNQPQHF	TGCAGTGCTAGCGGGGTCAACAATCAGCCCCAGCATTTT
15	TRBD1	TRBV6-2/TRBV6-3	medium-sized	TRBJ1-5	CASSFMDRGYQPQHF	TGTGCCAGCAGTTTCATGGACAGGGGGTATCAGCCCCAGCATTTT
15	TRBD2	TRBV2	few	TRBJ2-1	CASIEDAGGYNEQFF	TGTGCCAGCATTGAAGATGCGGGAGGGTACAATGAGCAGTTCTTC
14	TRBD2	TRBV2	few	TRBJ2-7	CASRSGGSSYEQYF	TGTGCCAGCAGAAGCGGGGGAAGCTCCTACGAGCAGTACTTC
15	TRBD1	TRBV9	NA	TRBJ1-2	CASSLTGGLNYGYTF	TGTGCCAGCAGCTTAACAGGGGGCCTTAACTATGGCTACACCTTC
15	NA	TRBV6-1	medium-sized	TRBJ2-7	CASNVAPTGSYEQYF	TGTGCCAGCAATGTAGCGCCAACAGGCTCCTACGAGCAGTACTTC
15	NA	TRBV30	NA	TRBJ1-2	CAWSVMWRENYGYTF	TGTGCCTGGAGTGTAATGTGGAGAGAGAACTATGGCTACACCTTC
12	NA	TRBV3-1	NA	TRBJ1-5	CASSQGGRSQHF	TGTGCCAGCAGCCAAGGGGGTAGGTCCCAGCATTTT
15	NA	TRBV9	NA	TRBJ1-1	CASSVPDGLNTEAFF	TGTGCCAGCAGCGTACCCGACGGACTGAACACTGAAGCTTTCTTT
16	TRBD1	TRBV3-1	NA	TRBJ2-7	CASSPSRTGGRDEQYF	TGTGCCAGCAGCCCCTCGAGGACAGGGGGTAGGGACGAGCAGTACTTC
11	NA	TRBV30	NA	TRBJ2-7	CAWSNQGEQYF	TGTGCCTGGAGTAACCAGGGCGAGCAGTACTTC
14	TRBD1	TRBV20-1	many	TRBJ1-5	CSALGQGSSQPQHF	TGCAGTGCACTCGGACAGGGATCGAGTCAGCCCCAGCATTTT
16	NA	TRBV11-1	NA	TRBJ1-6	CASSLKGGAANSPLHF	TGTGCCAGCAGCTTAAAAGGAGGGGCAGCCAATTCACCCCTCCACTTT
12	NA	TRBV4-1	NA	TRBJ1-2	CASSQEGDGYTF	TGCGCCAGCAGCCAAGAGGGCGATGGCTACACCTTC
14	TRBD1	TRBV15	many	TRBJ1-6	CATSRGQGGSPLHF	TGTGCCACCAGCAGAGGACAGGGGGGATCACCCCTCCACTTT
18	TRBD2	TRBV13	medium-sized	TRBJ2-3	CASSSSSGGPESTDTQYF	TGTGCCAGCAGCTCTTCTAGCGGGGGGCCGGAAAGCACAGATACGCAGTATTTT
15	NA	TRBV19	few	TRBJ1-5	CASSMVMWGSLTQHF	TGTGCCAGTAGTATGGTGATGTGGGGAAGCCTGACACAGCATTTT
13	NA	TRBV30	NA	TRBJ2-2	CAWSSGGPGELFF	TGTGCCTGGAGTAGTGGTGGTCCCGGGGAGCTGTTTTTT
12	NA	TRBV6-5	NA	TRBJ2-1	CAGEVRVGEQFF	TGTGCCGGGGAGGTCCGGGTCGGTGAGCAGTTCTTC
15	NA	TRBV5-1	many	TRBJ2-7	CASSLGGGWREEQYF	TGCGCCAGCAGCTTAGGCGGCGGGTGGCGTGAGGAGCAGTACTTC
18	NA	TRBV27	NA	TRBJ2-6	CASSLSPGTFSGANVLTF	TGTGCCAGCAGTTTAAGTCCAGGGACCTTCTCTGGGGCCAACGTCCTGACTTTC
13	NA	TRBV20-1	many	TRBJ2-3	CSARDPGLNTQYF	TGCAGTGCTAGAGACCCAGGGTTGAATACGCAGTATTTT
14	TRBD1	TRBV20-1	NA	TRBJ1-5	CSAQTGLRNQPQHF	TGCAGTGCTCAGACAGGGTTGAGAAATCAGCCCCAGCATTTT
15	NA	TRBV6-5	many	TRBJ1-1	CASSYSPSTGAEAFF	TGTGCCAGCAGTTACTCGCCCTCTACGGGAGCTGAAGCTTTCTTT
16	TRBD2	TRBV11-2	NA	TRBJ2-2	CASSLETSGRTGELFF	TGTGCCAGCAGCTTAGAAACTAGCGGTCGCACCGGGGAGCTGTTTTTT
14	TRBD2	TRBV20-1	many	TRBJ2-1	CSATGTSVYNEQFF	TGCAGTGCTACCGGGACTAGCGTATACAATGAGCAGTTCTTC
14	NA	TRBV7-9	NA	TRBJ1-2	CASSLESVGFGYTF	TGTGCCAGCAGCTTAGAATCGGTAGGGTTTGGCTACACCTTC
12	NA	TRBV3-1	many	TRBJ2-2	CASRPGAGELFF	TGTGCCAGCAGGCCTGGGGCCGGGGAGCTGTTTTTT
12	NA	TRBV2	medium-sized	TRBJ2-7	CASSGGGGEQYF	TGTGCCAGCAGTGGAGGTGGAGGCGAGCAGTACTTC
13	TRBD1	TRBV6-1	medium-sized	TRBJ1-5	CASMGQLNQPQHF	TGTGCCAGCATGGGACAGCTCAATCAGCCCCAGCATTTT
13	NA	TRBV7-8	NA	TRBJ2-2	CASSFWTPGDLFF	TGTGCCAGCAGCTTCTGGACGCCCGGGGATCTGTTTTTT
16	NA	TRBV7-2	many	TRBJ2-1	CASSLAGEYFYNEQFF	TGTGCCAGCAGCTTAGCAGGAGAGTACTTCTACAATGAGCAGTTCTTC
14	NA	TRBV27	few	TRBJ1-6	CASTLGGGNSPLHF	TGTGCCAGCACCCTAGGGGGGGGTAATTCACCCCTCCACTTT